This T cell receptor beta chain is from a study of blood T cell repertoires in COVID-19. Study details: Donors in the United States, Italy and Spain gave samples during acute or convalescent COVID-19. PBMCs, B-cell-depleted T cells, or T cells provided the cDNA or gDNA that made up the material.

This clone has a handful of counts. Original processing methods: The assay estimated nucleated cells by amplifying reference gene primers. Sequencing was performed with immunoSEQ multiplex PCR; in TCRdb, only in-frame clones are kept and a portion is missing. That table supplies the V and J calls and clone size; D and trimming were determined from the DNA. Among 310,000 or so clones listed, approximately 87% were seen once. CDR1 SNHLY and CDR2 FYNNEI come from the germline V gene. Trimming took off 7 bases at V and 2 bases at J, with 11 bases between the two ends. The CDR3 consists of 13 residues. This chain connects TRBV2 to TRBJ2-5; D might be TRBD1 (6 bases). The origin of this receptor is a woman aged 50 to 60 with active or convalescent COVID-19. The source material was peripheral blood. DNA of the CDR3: TGTGCCAGCAAGAGACAGGTACAAGAGACCCAGTACTTC. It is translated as CASKRQVQETQYF.